In its sample, the clone carrying this T cell receptor (beta chain) was seen a few times. Trimming took off 6 bases at V and 7 bases at J, with 19 bases between the two ends. Germline CDR1 reads GTSNPN; CDR2 reads SVGIG (reference sequence). This CDR3 contains 14 residues. MiXCR was run by TCRdb on the 5' RACE reads, yielding one entry per CDR3 protein. The repertoire holds roughly 70,000 distinct CDR3 sequences, with over 15% as singletons. This sample is drawn from a study of T-cell memory formation after mild COVID-19. The chain employs TRBV30 and TRBJ2-1, with D perhaps being TRBD1 or TRBD2 (6 bases each). The source of this sequence is an adult woman who had mild COVID-19 (a few samples of this study predate the infection). Cell type and time point are not known. What was sequenced was PBMCs or a T cell subset sorted from them (not recorded which). CDR3 nucleotides: TGTGCCTGCACCACGGGGGCCATGGGAAATGAGCAGTTCTTC. Translation: CACTTGAMGNEQFF.